This T cell receptor (beta chain) was documented in a study of T cells after yellow fever vaccination. This clonotype was seen ten or more times. Between the trimmed V and J ends, which lost 4 bases and 2 bases, there was a span of 12 bases. The CDR3 spans 15 residues. CDR1 SGHTA and CDR2 FQGNSA come from the germline V gene. In TCRdb, the 5' RACE reads were re-called with MiXCR into one record per CDR3 protein. The data contain 200,000 to 300,000 distinct CDR3 sequences, roughly 13% of them seen just once; the ten biggest clones take up roughly 0.5%. This sample comprised CD4+ T cells sorted from PBMCs, obtained 45 days after the yellow fever booster vaccination. The clonotype comes from a young man who received the YFV17D yellow fever vaccine. The chain uses TRBV7-2 and TRBJ1-5, with no clear D. The CDR3 here is CASSSRAGGNQPQHF. The CDR3 coding sequence is TGTGCCAGCAGCTCGCGGGCCGGGGGCAATCAGCCCCAGCATTTT.